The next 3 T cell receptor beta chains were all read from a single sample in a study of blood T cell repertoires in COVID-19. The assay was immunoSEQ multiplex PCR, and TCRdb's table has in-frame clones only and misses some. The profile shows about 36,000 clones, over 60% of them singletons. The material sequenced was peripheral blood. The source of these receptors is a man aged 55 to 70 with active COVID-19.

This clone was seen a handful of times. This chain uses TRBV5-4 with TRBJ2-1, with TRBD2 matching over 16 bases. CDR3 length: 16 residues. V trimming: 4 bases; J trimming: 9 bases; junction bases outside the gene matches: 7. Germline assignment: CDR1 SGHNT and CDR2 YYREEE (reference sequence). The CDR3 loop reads CASSAGTSGGASEQFF. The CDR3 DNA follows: TGTGCCAGCAGCGCCGGGACTAGCGGGGGGGCCTCTGAGCAGTTCTTC.

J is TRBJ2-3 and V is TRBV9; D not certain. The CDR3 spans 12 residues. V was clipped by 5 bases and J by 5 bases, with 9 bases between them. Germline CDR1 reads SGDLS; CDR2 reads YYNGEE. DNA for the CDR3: TGTGCCAGCAGGGGCCCCGGAGATACGCAGTATTTT. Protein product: CASRGPGDTQYF.

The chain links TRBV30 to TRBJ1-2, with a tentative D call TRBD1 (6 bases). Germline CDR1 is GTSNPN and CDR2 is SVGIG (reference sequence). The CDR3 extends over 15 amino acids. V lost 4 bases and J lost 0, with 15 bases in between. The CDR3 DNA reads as TGTGCCTGGACCAGGGGAGGGCCGTCTAACTATGGCTACACCTTC. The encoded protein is CAWTRGGPSNYGYTF.